Following are 22 T cell receptor beta chains from one sample sequenced in a study of cytomegalovirus exposure and HLA in healthy donors. Sequencing was performed with immunoSEQ multiplex PCR; in TCRdb, only in-frame clones are kept and a portion is missing. The table lists around 160,000 clones, 85% to 90% of them singletons, with about 2.7% in the top ten. The source material was PBMCs. Every receptor here comes from a man aged 18-30 years in good health and CMV-seronegative.

This sequence joins TRBV5-5 and TRBJ1-6, with TRBD1 identical over 9 bases. CDR3 size: 14 residues. Per germline, CDR1 SGHKS and CDR2 YYEKEE (reference sequence). Germline trimming cut 5 bases from V and 10 bases from J; bases unmatched to any gene: 7. The chain's CDR3 is CASRLQGASSPLHF. The CDR3 coding sequence is TGTGCCAGCAGACTACAGGGGGCATCGTCACCCCTCCACTTT.

V is TRBV15 and J is TRBJ2-7, with no clear D. The CDR3 is 16 residues long. The V and J ends lost 0 bases and 0 bases respectively, with 12 bases between them. The V gene's germline CDR1 is LNHNV and CDR2 YYDKDF (reference sequence). The CDR3 nucleotides read TGTGCCACCAGCAGAGAAGTGGGCCTAAGCTCCTACGAGCAGTACTTC. This codes for CATSREVGLSSYEQYF.

The count of this clone is one. In DNA, the CDR3 is TGCGCCAGCAGCTACCTAGCGGGTCCACAAGAGACCCAGTACTTC. This gives the protein CASSYLAGPQETQYF. This rearrangement joins TRBV4-1 to TRBJ2-5, with 8 bases aligning to TRBD2. Germline CDR1 reads MGHRA; CDR2 reads YSYEKL. CDR3 length: 15 residues. Trimming removed 5 bases from V and 2 bases from J; junction bases left unmatched: 7.

This chain joins TRBV23-1 and TRBJ1-1, with 8 positions matching TRBD1. TRBV23-1 is given ORF status, its function remaining uncertain. This CDR3 comprises 15 residues. V shed 7 bases, J shed 0 bases, and the junction held 7 bases outside the gene matches. CDR3 DNA: TGCGCCAGCATCCGGACAGGGAGGGTGAACACTGAAGCTTTCTTT. This encodes CASIRTGRVNTEAFF.

The V gene is TRBV27, the J gene TRBJ2-5, with no clear D. Trimming stripped 3 bases from V and 0 bases from J, with 8 bases between. The CDR3 sequence is 14 residues long. CDR1 is MNHEY, CDR2 SMNVEV, per germline (reference sequence). The CDR3: CASSFSSHQETQYF. CDR3 coding DNA: TGTGCCAGCAGTTTTTCGTCTCACCAAGAGACCCAGTACTTC.

The chain links TRBV28 to TRBJ1-1; perhaps TRBD1 as D (5 bases). This CDR3 has 15 amino acids. CDR1 is MDHEN, CDR2 SYDVKM, per germline. The ends were cut back, 7 bases at V and 4 bases at J, with 19 bases in the middle. The DNA of the CDR3 is TGTGCCAGCAAGGATCCCCAGGGATTAGGCACTGAAGCTTTCTTT. Translation gives CASKDPQGLGTEAFF. Full variable domain (missing parts from reference TRBV28 and TRBJ1-1): DVKVTQSSRYLVKRTGEKVFLECVQDMDHENMFWYRQDPGLGLRLIYFSYDVKMKEKGDIPEGYSVSREKKERFSLILESASTNQTSMYLCASKDPQGLGTEAFFGQGTRLTVV.

This chain connects TRBV27 to TRBJ2-2, with 8 bases matching TRBD1. Losses at the gene ends were 5 bases for V and 1 base for J; bases not matched to a gene: 6. Germline CDR1 reads MNHEY; CDR2 reads SMNVEV (reference sequence). The CDR3 contains 16 residues. CDR3 loop: CASSLRTGKNTGELFF. In DNA, the CDR3 is TGTGCCAGCAGTCTTAGGACAGGGAAGAACACCGGGGAGCTGTTTTTT.

J is TRBJ2-1 and V is TRBV4-1, with 7 bases that match TRBD1. This CDR3 is built from 16 residues. Trimming cost V 2 bases and J 8 bases; bases outside gene matches: 12. The germline CDR1 and CDR2 sequences are MGHRA and YSYEKL. In nucleotides, the CDR3 is TGCGCCAGCAGCCAACCCCGACAGGGCGGTCGTGATGAGCAGTTCTTC. Translating it yields CASSQPRQGGRDEQFF.

The J gene is TRBJ2-3, the V gene TRBV4-1, with 7 bases fitting TRBD2. With V trimmed by 1 base and J by 2 bases, 9 bases remained unmatched. CDR3 length: 17 residues. The germline CDR1 and CDR2 sequences are MGHRA and YSYEKL. Here the CDR3 reads CASSQVGYSGSTDTQYF. The CDR3 DNA follows: TGCGCCAGCAGCCAAGTGGGATATAGCGGGTCCACAGATACGCAGTATTTT.

The chain is built from TRBV5-1 and TRBJ2-1, with D maybe TRBD2 (5 bases). The germline V and J ends were trimmed by 6 bases and 4 bases, with 8 bases remaining between them. Germline loops: CDR1 SGHRS, CDR2 YFSETQ. CDR3 length equals 12 residues. The CDR3 bases are TGCGCCAGCACGGGGTCGTACAATGAGCAGTTCTTC. This codes for CASTGSYNEQFF.

The chain links TRBV2 to TRBJ2-3; D is unclear. The germline gives CDR1 SNHLY, CDR2 FYNNEI. Trimming left V 4 bases short and J 4 bases short, with 9 bases between. This CDR3 is built from 13 residues. Here the CDR3 DNA reads TGTGCCAGCAGTGGTATGGGCGCAGATACGCAGTATTTT. Amino acids: CASSGMGADTQYF.

This clone was recorded once. The V gene is TRBV19, the J gene TRBJ2-1; 8 bases align to TRBD2. The V segment lost 10 bases and the J segment 7 bases; nucleotides outside the gene matches: 6. This CDR3 has 12 amino acids. The germline CDR1 and CDR2 sequences are LNHDA and SQIVND (reference sequence). The CDR3 loop reads CATVAGFNEQFF. The CDR3 region has the DNA TGTGCCACCGTAGCGGGGTTTAATGAGCAGTTCTTC.

The J gene is TRBJ1-2, the V gene TRBV4-1, with D unresolved. The CDR3 is 17 amino acids. Germline values: CDR1 MGHRA, CDR2 YSYEKL. V lost 0 bases, J lost 0 bases, and 14 bases lay in between. Here the CDR3 reads CASSQDHRSLTNYGYTF. The DNA for the CDR3 is TGCGCCAGCAGCCAAGACCACCGCAGTCTGACTAACTATGGCTACACCTTC.

The chain couples TRBV7-9 to TRBJ2-1; TRBD2 aligns across 8 bases. Per the germline V gene, CDR1 is SEHNR and CDR2 is FQNEAQ (reference sequence). V lost 8 bases and J lost 1; bases outside the gene matches: 4. The CDR3 loop spans 14 amino acids. CDR3 residues: CASPGGPSYNEQFF. DNA for the CDR3: TGTGCCAGCCCGGGGGGGCCGTCCTACAATGAGCAGTTCTTC.

The V and J genes are TRBV7-2 and TRBJ2-7; TRBD2 matches 7 bases. Germline CDR1 SGHTA, CDR2 FQGNSA. The CDR3 is 16 residues long. The junction had 11 bases not matched to a gene; V was cut back by 2 bases and J by 4 bases. The CDR3, as DNA: TGTGCCAGCAGCTTACGAGCGGGAAGTGGTCTATACGAGCAGTACTTC. Translated, it gives CASSLRAGSGLYEQYF.

CDR3 in amino acids: CASSPTGIVVTGELFF. The CDR3, as DNA: TGTGCCAGCAGTCCAACAGGGATTGTCGTAACCGGGGAGCTGTTTTTT. This chain joins TRBV27 and TRBJ2-2; perhaps TRBD1 as D (6 bases). V was shortened by 5 bases and J by 5 bases, with 18 bases between the two germline ends. Germline V gives CDR1 MNHEY, CDR2 SMNVEV (reference sequence). CDR3 length equals 16 residues.

The V gene is TRBV4-3, the J gene TRBJ2-7; D unresolved. Trimming took 1 base from V and 4 from J, leaving 8 bases between them. From germline, CDR1 is LGHNA and CDR2 YSLEER. There are 13 residues in the CDR3. This CDR3 reads CASSQGPGYEQYF. The CDR3 DNA sequence: TGCGCCAGCAGCCAAGGCCCGGGTTACGAGCAGTACTTC.

The CDR3 DNA sequence: TGTGCCAGCAGTTACTCGATCCAGGTTCTCTCCTACGAGCAGTACTTC. Translated, it gives CASSYSIQVLSYEQYF. The rearrangement joins TRBV6-5 to TRBJ2-7; no firm D call. Deletions cut 0 bases from V and 0 bases from J, with 12 bases between. CDR3 length: 16 amino acids. Per the germline V gene, CDR1 is MNHEY and CDR2 is SVGAGI.

This clone was detected a few times. The rearrangement links TRBV5-1 to TRBJ1-5; D is unclear. The V gene's germline CDR1 is SGHRS and CDR2 YFSETQ. The CDR3 has 15 amino acids. With 0 bases removed from V and 4 bases from J, the gap between germline ends came to 11 bases. CDR3 nucleotides: TGCGCCAGCAGCTTGGACGGATTAGCAAATCAGCCCCAGCATTTT. It codes for CASSLDGLANQPQHF.

The chain combines TRBV6-6 with TRBJ1-4; no definite D call. V was shortened by 8 bases and J by 8 bases, with 12 bases between the two germline ends. The CDR3 contains 12 residues. Germline V gene lookup returns CDR1 MNHNY and CDR2 SVGAGI (reference sequence). The CDR3 is CASGLGGEKLFF. CDR3 in DNA: TGTGCCAGCGGGCTCGGTGGCGAAAAACTGTTTTTT.

The rearrangement uses TRBV4-1 and TRBJ2-3; D perhaps matches TRBD2 (5 bases). With 5 bases removed from V and 0 bases from J, the gap between germline ends came to 18 bases. Germline V lookup: CDR1 MGHRA, CDR2 YSYEKL. The CDR3 has 17 amino acids. The CDR3 DNA sequence: TGCGCCAGCAGCTTACCTAGCAAGGCAGAGAGCACAGATACGCAGTATTTT. The encoded protein is CASSLPSKAESTDTQYF.

V and J are TRBV7-8 and TRBJ1-2, with 8 bases lining up with TRBD1. Germline V lookup: CDR1 SGHVS, CDR2 FQNEAQ. Unmatched junction bases numbered 5, after V lost 1 base and J lost 4 bases. The CDR3 runs 15 residues. The CDR3 protein is CASSLVDRGRYGYTF. CDR3 nucleotide sequence: TGTGCCAGCAGCTTAGTCGACAGGGGACGCTATGGCTACACCTTC. Full variable domain (rest looked up from reference TRBV7-8 and TRBJ1-2): GAGVSQSPRYKVAKRGQDVALRCDPISGHVSLFWYQQALGQGPEFLTYFQNEAQLDKSGLPSDRFFAERPEGSVSTLKIQRTQQEDSAVYLCASSLVDRGRYGYTFGSGTRLTVV.